This T cell receptor beta chain originates from a study of CD8 T cells in ankylosing spondylitis. Findings of the study overall: Some motif variants were previously reported in reactive arthritis synovial fluid and blood. For ankylosing spondylitis blood, a TCR beta motif of about 8 highly homologous variants appeared characteristic. Clones linked to disease were reported to show significant enrichment in matched ankylosing spondylitis synovial fluid.

The sample holds a few counts of this clonotype. Its specificity is not known. For TCR beta, libraries came from quantitative 5'-RACE with molecular barcodes. From the 5' RACE reads, TCRdb called clonotypes with MiXCR, one entry per CDR3 protein. The sample records about 210,000 distinct CDR3 sequences, 7.3% being singletons. Germline V lookup: CDR1 LGHNA, CDR2 YNFKEQ. This CDR3 contains 17 residues. V gave up 0 bases and J gave up 2 bases; unmatched junction bases: 9. This sequence originates from a male donor with ankylosing spondylitis. The sequencing sample was made of blood, either unsorted or a sorted T cell fraction (not recorded which). J is TRBJ2-7 and V is TRBV4-2, with 8 positions matching TRBD1. The CDR3 DNA reads TGTGCCAGCAGCCAAGATAAAAGACAGGGGAGACCCTACGAGCAGTACTTC. Encoded protein: CASSQDKRQGRPYEQYF.